This T cell receptor beta chain was observed in a study of OX40 agonist ivuxolimab in advanced cancers. This clone was detected once. Its antigen is unknown. Per germline, CDR1 SEHNR and CDR2 FQNEAQ (reference sequence). Trimming stripped 1 base from V and 2 bases from J, with 12 bases between. This CDR3 has 15 amino acids. Sequencing was performed with immunoSEQ multiplex PCR; in TCRdb, only in-frame clones are kept and a portion is missing. The table has fewer than 80,000 clones, 91% seen once. General study results and limits: Also showing low normalized T-cell clonal expansion were some of the nonresponders.

V gene TRBV7-9 combines with J gene TRBJ2-7; the D call may be TRBD1 or TRBD2 (5 bases each). Sequencing used CD4+ or CD8+ T cells sorted from blood, obtained in a trial of the OX40 agonist ivuxolimab. This TCR derives from an adult with an advanced solid tumor such as melanoma, head and neck, liver or kidney cancer. The CDR3 nucleotides read TGTGCCAGCAGCTTAGGCGTTGAGGGGCCCTACGAGCAGTACTTC. The encoded protein is CASSLGVEGPYEQYF.